This entry is about one T cell receptor (beta chain). Its antigen is currently unknown. Sampling involved one blood draw (under 2.7 ml) for every donor. TCR libraries each used approximately 3,500 ng of total RNA. TCRdb reprocessed the 5' RACE reads; each CDR3 protein has one entry and no DNA is given. The specimen's table records about 160,000 distinct CDR3 sequences. The source of the sample is a study of monozygotic twins with inflammatory bowel disease. Germline values: CDR1 LGHDT, CDR2 YNNKEL (reference sequence). The CDR3 has 13 amino acids. The study, taken as a whole, reports: Repertoire similarity did not differ between concordant and discordant twins, possibly owing to limited power. Differing T cell subtypes remained indistinguishable.

The sequenced sample consisted of blood. The sequence came from a human donor with ulcerative colitis or Crohn's disease, or a healthy co-twin of an affected twin (not recorded which). The V gene is TRBV3-1, the J gene TRBJ2-5; TCRdb reports TRBD2, a call that lacks DNA to check it against. CDR3 region: CASSDSGLETQYF.